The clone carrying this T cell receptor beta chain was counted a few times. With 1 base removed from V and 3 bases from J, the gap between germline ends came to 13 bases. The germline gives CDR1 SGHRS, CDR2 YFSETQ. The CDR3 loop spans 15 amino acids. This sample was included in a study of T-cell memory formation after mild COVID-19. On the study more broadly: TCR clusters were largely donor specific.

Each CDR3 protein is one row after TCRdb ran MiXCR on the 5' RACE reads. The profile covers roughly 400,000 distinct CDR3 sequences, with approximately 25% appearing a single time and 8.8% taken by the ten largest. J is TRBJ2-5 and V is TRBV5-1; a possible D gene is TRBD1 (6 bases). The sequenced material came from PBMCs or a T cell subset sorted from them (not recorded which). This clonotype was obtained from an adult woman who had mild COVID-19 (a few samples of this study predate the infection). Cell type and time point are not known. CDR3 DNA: TGCGCCAGCAGCTTGCGTCCAGGGGTGGAAGAGACCCAGTACTTC. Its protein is CASSLRPGVEETQYF. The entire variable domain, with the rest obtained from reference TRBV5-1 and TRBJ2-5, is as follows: KAGVTQTPRYLIKTRGQQVTLSCSPISGHRSVSWYQQTPGQGLQFLFEYFSETQRNKGNFPGRFSGRQFSNSRSEMNVSTLELGDSALYLCASSLRPGVEETQYFGPGTRLLVL.